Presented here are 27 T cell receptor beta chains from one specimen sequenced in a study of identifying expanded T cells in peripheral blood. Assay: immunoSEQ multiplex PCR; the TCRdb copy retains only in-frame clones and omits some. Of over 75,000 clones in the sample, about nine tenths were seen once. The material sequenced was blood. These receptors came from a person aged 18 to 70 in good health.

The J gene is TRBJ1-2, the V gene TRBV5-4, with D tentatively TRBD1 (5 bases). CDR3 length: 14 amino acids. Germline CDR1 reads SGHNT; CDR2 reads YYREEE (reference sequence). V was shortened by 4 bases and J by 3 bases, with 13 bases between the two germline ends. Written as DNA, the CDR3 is TGTGCCAGCAGCCGGGACGGACTCGACTATGGCTACACCTTC. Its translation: CASSRDGLDYGYTF.

DNA of the CDR3: TGTGCCAGCAGTCCCCGGGGCAGTAGATTCGAGACCCAGTACTTC. Translation: CASSPRGSRFETQYF. The chain couples TRBV28 to TRBJ2-5; D possibly uses TRBD1 or TRBD2 (5 bases each). Germline CDR1 is MDHEN and CDR2 is SYDVKM. Between the trimmed V and J ends, which lost 5 bases and 5 bases, there was a span of 18 bases. The CDR3 contains 15 residues.

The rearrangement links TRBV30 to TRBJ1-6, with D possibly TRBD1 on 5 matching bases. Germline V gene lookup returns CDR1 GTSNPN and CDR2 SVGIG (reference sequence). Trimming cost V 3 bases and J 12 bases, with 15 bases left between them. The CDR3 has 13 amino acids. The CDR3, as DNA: TGTGCCTGGAGGGGACCGGTGTTAGGACCCCTCCACTTT. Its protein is CAWRGPVLGPLHF.

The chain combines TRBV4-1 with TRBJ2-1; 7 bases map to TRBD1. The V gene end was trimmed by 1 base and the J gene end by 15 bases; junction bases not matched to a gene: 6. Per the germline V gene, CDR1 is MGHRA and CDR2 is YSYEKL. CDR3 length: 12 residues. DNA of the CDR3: TGCGCCAGCAGCCAAGGGACAGGCCGGCGGTTCTTC. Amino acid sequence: CASSQGTGRRFF.

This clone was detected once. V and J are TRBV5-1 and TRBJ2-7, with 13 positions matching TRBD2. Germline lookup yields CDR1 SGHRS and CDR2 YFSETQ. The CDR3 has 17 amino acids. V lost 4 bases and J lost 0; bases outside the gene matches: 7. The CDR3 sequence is CASSPGLAGILSYEQYF. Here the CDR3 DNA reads TGCGCCAGCAGCCCGGGACTAGCGGGAATCCTCTCCTACGAGCAGTACTTC.

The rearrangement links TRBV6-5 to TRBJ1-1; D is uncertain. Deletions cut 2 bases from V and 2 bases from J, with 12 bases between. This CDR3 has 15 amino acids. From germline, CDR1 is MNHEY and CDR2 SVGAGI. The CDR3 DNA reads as TGTGCCAGCAGTTACGGCCGACTGATAAACACTGAAGCTTTCTTT. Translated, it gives CASSYGRLINTEAFF.

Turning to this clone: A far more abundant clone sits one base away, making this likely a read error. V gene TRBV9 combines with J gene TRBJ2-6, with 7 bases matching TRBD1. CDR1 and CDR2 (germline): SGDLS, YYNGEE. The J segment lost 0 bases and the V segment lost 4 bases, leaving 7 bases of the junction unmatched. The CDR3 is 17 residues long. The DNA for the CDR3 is TGTGCCAGCAGCCAAGATCCAGGGGGCTCTGGGGCCAACGTCCTGACTTTC. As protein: CASSQDPGGSGANVLTF.

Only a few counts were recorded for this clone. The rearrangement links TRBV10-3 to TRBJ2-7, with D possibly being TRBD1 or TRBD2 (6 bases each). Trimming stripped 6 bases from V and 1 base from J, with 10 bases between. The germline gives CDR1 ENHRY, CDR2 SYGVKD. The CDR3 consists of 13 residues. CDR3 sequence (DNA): TGTGCCATCAGGGCGGGACAATCCTACGAGCAGTACTTC. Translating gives CAIRAGQSYEQYF.

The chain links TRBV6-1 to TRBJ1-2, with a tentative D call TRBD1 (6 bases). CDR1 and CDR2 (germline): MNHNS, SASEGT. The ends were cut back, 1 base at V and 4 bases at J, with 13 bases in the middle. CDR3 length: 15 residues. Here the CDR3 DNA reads TGTGCCAGCAGTGAAGGCCCCGGACAGCTCTATGGCTACACCTTC. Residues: CASSEGPGQLYGYTF.

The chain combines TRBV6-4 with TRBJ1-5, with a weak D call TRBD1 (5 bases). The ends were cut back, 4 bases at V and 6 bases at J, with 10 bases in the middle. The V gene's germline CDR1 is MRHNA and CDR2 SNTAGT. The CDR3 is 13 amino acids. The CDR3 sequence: CASSGWDGQPQHF. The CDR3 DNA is TGTGCCAGCAGTGGCTGGGACGGTCAGCCCCAGCATTTT.

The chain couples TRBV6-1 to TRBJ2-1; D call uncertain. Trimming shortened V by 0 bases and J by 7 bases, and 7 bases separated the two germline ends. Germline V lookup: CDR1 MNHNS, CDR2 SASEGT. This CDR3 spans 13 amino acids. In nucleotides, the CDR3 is TGTGCCAGCAGTGAAGCGTGGAAAAATGAGCAGTTCTTC. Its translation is CASSEAWKNEQFF.

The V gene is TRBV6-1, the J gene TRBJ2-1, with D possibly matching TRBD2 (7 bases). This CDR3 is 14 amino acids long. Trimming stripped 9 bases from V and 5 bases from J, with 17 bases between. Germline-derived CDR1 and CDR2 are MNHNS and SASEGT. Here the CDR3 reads CASPKGGVHNEQFF. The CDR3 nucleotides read TGTGCCAGTCCAAAAGGGGGGGTGCACAATGAGCAGTTCTTC.

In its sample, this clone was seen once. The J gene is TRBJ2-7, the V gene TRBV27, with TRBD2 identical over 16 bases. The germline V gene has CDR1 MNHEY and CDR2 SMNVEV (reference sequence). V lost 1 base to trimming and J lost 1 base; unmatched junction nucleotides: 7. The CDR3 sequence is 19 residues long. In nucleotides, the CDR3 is TGTGCCAGCAGTTTATTCGGGACTAGCGGGGGGGCTCGGTCCTACGAGCAGTACTTC. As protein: CASSLFGTSGGARSYEQYF.

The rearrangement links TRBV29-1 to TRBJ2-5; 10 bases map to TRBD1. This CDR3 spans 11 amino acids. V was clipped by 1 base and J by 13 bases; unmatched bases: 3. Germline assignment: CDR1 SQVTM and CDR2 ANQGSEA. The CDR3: CSVEVWDRGYF. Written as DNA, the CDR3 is TGCAGCGTTGAAGTCTGGGACAGGGGGTACTTC.

The DNA for the CDR3 is TGTGCCAGCAGCCCCACGGCAGGAACCTACAATGAGCAGTTCTTC. Encoded protein: CASSPTAGTYNEQFF. The chain carries TRBV7-2 and TRBJ2-1; D is unresolved. In germline, CDR1 is SGHTA, CDR2 FQGNSA. The CDR3 consists of 15 residues. Trimming pared 5 bases from V and 2 bases from J, leaving 13 bases between.

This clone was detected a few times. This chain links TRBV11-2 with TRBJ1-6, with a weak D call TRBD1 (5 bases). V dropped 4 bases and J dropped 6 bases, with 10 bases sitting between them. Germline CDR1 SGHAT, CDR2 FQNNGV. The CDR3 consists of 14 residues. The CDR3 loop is CASSSDSGNSPLHF. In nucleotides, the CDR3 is TGTGCCAGCAGCTCAGACAGCGGTAATTCACCCCTCCACTTT. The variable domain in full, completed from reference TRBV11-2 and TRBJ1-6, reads EAGVAQSPRYKIIEKRQSVAFWCNPISGHATLYWYQQILGQGPKLLIQFQNNGVVDDSQLPKDRFSAERLKGVDSTLKIQPAKLEDSAVYLCASSSDSGNSPLHFGNGTRLTVT.

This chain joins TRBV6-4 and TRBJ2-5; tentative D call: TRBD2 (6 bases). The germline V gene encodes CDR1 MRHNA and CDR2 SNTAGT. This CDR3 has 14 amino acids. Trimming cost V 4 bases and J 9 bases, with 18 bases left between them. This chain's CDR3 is CASSASESSGPQYF. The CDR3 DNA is TGTGCCAGCAGTGCTAGCGAGAGCTCGGGACCCCAGTACTTC.

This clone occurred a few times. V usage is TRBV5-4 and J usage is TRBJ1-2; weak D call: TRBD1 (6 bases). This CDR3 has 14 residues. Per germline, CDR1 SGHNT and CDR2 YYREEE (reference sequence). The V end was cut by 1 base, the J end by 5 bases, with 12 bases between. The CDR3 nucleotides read TGTGCCAGCAGCTTGTCGGCAGGGGATTATGGCTACACCTTC. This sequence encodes CASSLSAGDYGYTF.

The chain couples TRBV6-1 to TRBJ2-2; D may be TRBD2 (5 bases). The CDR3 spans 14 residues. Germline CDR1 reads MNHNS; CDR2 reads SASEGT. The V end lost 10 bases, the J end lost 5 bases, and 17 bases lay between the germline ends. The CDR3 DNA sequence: TGTGCCACCCTACTCGGGGTTGGGACCGGGGAGCTGTTTTTT. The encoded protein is CATLLGVGTGELFF.

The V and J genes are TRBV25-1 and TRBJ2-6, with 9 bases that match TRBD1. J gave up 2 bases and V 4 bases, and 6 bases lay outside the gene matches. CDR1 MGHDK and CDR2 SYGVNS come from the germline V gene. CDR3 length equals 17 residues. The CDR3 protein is CASSAKTGGPGANVLTF. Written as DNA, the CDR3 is TGTGCCAGCAGTGCCAAGACAGGGGGTCCTGGGGCCAACGTCCTGACTTTC.

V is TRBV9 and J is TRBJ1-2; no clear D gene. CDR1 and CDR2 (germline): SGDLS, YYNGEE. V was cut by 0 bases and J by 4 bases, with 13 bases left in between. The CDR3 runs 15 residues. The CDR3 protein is CASSVAPGYSYGYTF. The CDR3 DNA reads TGTGCCAGCAGCGTAGCTCCGGGGTACTCCTATGGCTACACCTTC.

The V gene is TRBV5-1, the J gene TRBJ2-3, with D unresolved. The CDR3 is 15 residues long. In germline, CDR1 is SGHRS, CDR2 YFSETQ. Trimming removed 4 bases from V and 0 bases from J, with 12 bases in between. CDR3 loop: CASSRRPTSTDTQYF. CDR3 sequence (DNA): TGCGCCAGCAGCCGGCGCCCCACTAGCACAGATACGCAGTATTTT.

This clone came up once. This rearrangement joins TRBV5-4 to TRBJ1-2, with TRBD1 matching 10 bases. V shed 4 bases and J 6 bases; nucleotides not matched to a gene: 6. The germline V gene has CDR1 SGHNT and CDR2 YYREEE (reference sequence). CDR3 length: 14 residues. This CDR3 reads CASSVDRGRDGYTF. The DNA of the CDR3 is TGTGCCAGCAGCGTTGACAGGGGGCGCGATGGCTACACCTTC.

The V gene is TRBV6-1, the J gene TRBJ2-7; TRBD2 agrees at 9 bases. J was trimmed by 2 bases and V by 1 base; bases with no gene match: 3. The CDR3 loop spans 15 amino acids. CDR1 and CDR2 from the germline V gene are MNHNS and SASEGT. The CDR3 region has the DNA TGTGCCAGCAGTGAAGAGGGCGGGGGGGCCTACGAGCAGTACTTC. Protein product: CASSEEGGGAYEQYF.

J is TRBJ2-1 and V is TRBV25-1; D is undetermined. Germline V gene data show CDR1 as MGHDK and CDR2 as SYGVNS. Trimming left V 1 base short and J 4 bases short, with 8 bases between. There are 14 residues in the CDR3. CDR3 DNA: TGTGCCAGCAGTGAATTGGGCAGATACAATGAGCAGTTCTTC. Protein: CASSELGRYNEQFF.

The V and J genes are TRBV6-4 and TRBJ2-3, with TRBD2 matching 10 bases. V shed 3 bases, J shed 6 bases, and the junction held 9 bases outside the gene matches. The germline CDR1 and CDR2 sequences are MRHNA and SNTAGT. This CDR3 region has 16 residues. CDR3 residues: CASSDKAGGPSDTQYF. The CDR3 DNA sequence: TGTGCCAGCAGTGATAAAGCGGGAGGGCCCTCGGATACGCAGTATTTT.

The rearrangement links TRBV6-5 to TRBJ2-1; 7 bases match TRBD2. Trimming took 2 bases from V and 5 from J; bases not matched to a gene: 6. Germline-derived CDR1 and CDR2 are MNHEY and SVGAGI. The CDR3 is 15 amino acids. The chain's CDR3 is CASSYPGLGDNEQFF. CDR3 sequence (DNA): TGTGCCAGCAGTTACCCCGGACTAGGGGACAATGAGCAGTTCTTC.